This TCR beta chain was sequenced in a study of cytomegalovirus exposure and HLA in healthy donors (dated by TCRdb to about 2017). A note on the overall study: An earlier analysis of about 530 of the donors reported 250 to 300 Gb of sequence data and around 120 million unique TCR beta sequences obtained from about 200 million T cells. An early release covering 500 to 750 HLA-typed donors comprised 250 to 350 gigabases of sequencing data and about 90 million unique TCR sequences. Of the roughly 420 genotyped donors, more than 75% were placed in the genetic ancestry cluster associated with self-reported Caucasian donors. The study aimed to test whether signatures of past pathogen exposure could be identified by cataloging public T cell receptors. The T cell repertoires of roughly 660 subjects were profiled by immunosequencing and related to cytomegalovirus serostatus. In addition to the first cohort of approximately 650 subjects, a separate validation cohort of 130 or so different subjects was used. To predict cytomegalovirus infection status, the study combined high-throughput TCR immunosequencing, statistical association of individual TCRs with disease status, and machine learning. To study patterns of TCR occurrence, a later analysis re-analyzed previously published TCR beta repertoires from 666 donors and added high-resolution HLA genotyping. Rather than using new phenotypic data, the later analysis identified candidate immune exposures from TCR beta sequences and from how often those sequences occurred across donors. In an earlier analysis of 550 to 700 of the donors, high-throughput TCR beta sequencing was used to judge whether each TCR beta V gene segment behaved as functional or pseudogenic. Donor age, sex, ethnicity and CMV serostatus were compiled alongside the repertoire data. In a later genetic analysis, genome-wide SNP genotypes for about three fifths of the 666 donors were used, and that subset was treated as a discovery cohort. All discovery cohort repertoires had been generated using a single sequencing platform. Class I and class II HLA loci were covered by the typing at four-digit resolution. The number of donors typed differed by locus, with 629-630 for A, B, C, DRB1 and DQB1, 522 for DQA1, 606 for DPA1, and some 440 for DPB1. About five DR-DQ haplotypes were treated as single units for association and clustering because of strong linkage in the cohort. On average, roughly 240,000 unique TCR beta nucleotide sequences were sequenced per donor among some 430 genotyped donors of the cohort, with roughly a sixth of those sequences being non-productive.

The cohort consisted of hundreds of healthy bone marrow donors. At the time of sampling, all cohort members were nominally healthy, though unrecorded immune exposures were likely present. The donor tested CMV seronegative, placing the donor among the 350 or so seronegative members of the cohort. Every donor gave a peripheral blood sample, and the peripheral blood mononuclear cells from that sample were used for TCR beta sequencing. Genomic DNA was extracted from the blood cell samples with the Qiagen DNeasy Blood Extraction Kit. Overall results and qualifications from the work: Compared with equally common non-associated chains, HLA-associated TCR beta chains in a later analysis were more clonally expanded and had lower generation probabilities. Correlated functional status among segregating V segments might reflect linkage disequilibrium, but an unknown experimental factor could not be ruled out. In an earlier analysis of a few hundred of the donors, most TCR beta V segments were observed in productive rearrangements about 90% or about 30% of the time, broadly matching IMGT annotations. The only immune exposure information available for the cohort was CMV serostatus. In a later genetic analysis, fewer N-insertions in productive TCRs were reported among donors in an Asian-associated ancestry cluster than the approximately 630-donor mean. An association between a missense DCLRE1C variant and V-gene and J-gene trimming of TCR beta chains was found in a later genetic analysis and replicated in an independent cohort. The study listed 150 to 200 TCR beta chains as associated with cytomegalovirus. The authors suggested that the approach could potentially be generalized to other disease states and immunological phenotypes. Three of the identified cytomegalovirus-associated TCR beta chains were confirmed in vitro to be specific for cytomegalovirus antigens. About 17 rarely observed V segments, including chromosome 9 orphons, were excluded from the earlier analysis of just under 600 of the donors because counts were too low. Most TCR sequences were observed very rarely across donors, whereas some public TCRs were present in many individuals. The sequencing pipeline was judged likely to have produced a cluster of highly shared sequence variants as a technical artifact. This cohort had only TCR beta chains sequenced, and the lack of alpha or paired-chain data limited which features could be detected. A further reported finding was that TCR beta sequences accurately predicted the HLA-A and HLA-B alleles for most subjects in the first cohort. In both the original and validation cohorts, the classifier was reported to diagnose cytomegalovirus status with high specificity and sensitivity. Roughly uniform sequencing depth across donors was assumed in presence/absence analyses, although this assumption may not hold. According to a later analysis, parvovirus B19, influenza, CMV and Epstein-Barr virus appeared linked to several top co-occurrence clusters. When HLA alleles, especially DR and DQ, strongly co-occurred, attributing TCR associations to individual alleles was difficult. According to a later analysis, most CMV-associated TCR beta chains appeared to be HLA-restricted, and the HLA associations seemed to be driven largely by CMV exposure. Because the 87-base-pair reads could not distinguish some IMGT-functional V segments, including TRBV6-2 and TRBV6-3, those segments were excluded. In a later analysis, the rate of TCR association differed among HLA loci, with DRB1 alleles having the most associated TCRs and HLA-C alleles having the fewest. At a false discovery rate of 0.05, a later analysis linked about 16,000 TCR beta sequences to specific HLA alleles. Because HLA typing was missing for some donors at each locus, association tests included only the typed subset.

The library was obtained by the immunoSEQ multiplex PCR assay. For the multiplex PCR, a mixture combining 60 forward primers for TCR Vbeta segments and 13 reverse primers for TCR Jbeta segments was used. Amplification of the CDR3 region of rearranged TCR beta genes was performed with a multiplex PCR assay on genomic DNA. On the Illumina HiSeq System, the amplified TCR beta libraries were sequenced as 87-base-pair reads. For the original study's pipeline: Across the roughly 700 repertoires, a later analysis counted tens of millions of unique TCR beta chains, roughly 11 million of which were shared by at least two donors. A nearest-neighbor algorithm error-corrected the raw reads and collapsed the reads into unique sequences, merging closely related sequences to remove PCR and sequencing errors. Alignment of CDR3 sequences to IMGT reference sequences was used to assign V, D and J gene segments. Each retained sequence needed at least a six-nucleotide match to both a V gene segment and a J gene segment. A rearrangement was called productive if the CDR3 had no stop codons and remained in frame with V and J, and every other rearrangement was called non-productive. CDR3 was defined according to IMGT convention as the region running from the second conserved V-encoded cysteine to the conserved J-encoded phenylalanine. In an earlier analysis of roughly 580 of the donors, sequences lacking an unambiguous match to a single V gene segment were excluded. In an earlier analysis of approximately 610 of the donors, V segments were called functional above 56.7% productive rearrangements and were called segregating when the between-donor standard deviation exceeded 5%. A statistical classification framework was developed to diagnose cytomegalovirus status using the catalog of TCR beta chain sequences. A later analysis assigned V and J genes by comparing TCR nucleotide sequences with IMGT/GENE-DB human TR gene sequences. Using the TCRdist pipeline, a later analysis assigned CDR3 sequences along with most-parsimonious VDJ recombination scenarios. A later analysis defined each TCR beta chain by its CDR3 amino acid sequence plus V-gene family, and excluded reads lacking a unique V-gene family. To address suspected cross-contamination and a sequencing artifact, a later analysis removed around 600 highly shared, low-generation-probability nucleotide sequences. A later analysis calculated a clonal expansion index for each public chain from normalized within-repertoire ranks of inferred template counts. In a later analysis, generation probabilities were computed with a VDJ recombination model fitted to out-of-frame rearrangements, and the resulting probabilities were checked against IGoR. A later analysis scored TCR-TCR, TCR-HLA and TCR-CMV co-occurrence with hypergeometric tests, applying a repertoire-size bias correction to TCR pairs. To estimate false discovery rates, a later analysis permuted the HLA or CMV assignments 20 times. In a later analysis, co-occurring TCRs were grouped using DBSCAN, and TCRdist sequence similarity was added for clustering within HLA-allele-positive subsets. For co-occurrence clustering, repertoires with fewer than 30,000 or more than 120,000 public chains were excluded, along with roughly five repertoires with anomalous nucleotide sharing. The table was pulled from immuneACCESS by TCRdb, which kept in-frame rearrangements only. Such tables lose some clones; where checked, under half of the loss comes from unresolved V genes, and the rest has no known cause. D and trimming were read from the DNA, whereas the V and J calls and clone size are those reported in that table. This sample is represented by around 140,000 clones; 50% to 75% of them were singletons. The ten biggest clones cover approximately 2.5% of the sample.

V is pruned by 4 bases and J by 1 base, leaving 5 bases of the junction without a gene match. The CDR3 covers 17 residues, taking in both the cysteine and the phenylalanine. Only the CDR3 region is kept as DNA, spanning 51 bases read in frame from base 1. Taken from the germline V gene, the CDR1 and CDR2 loops are LGHNA and YNFKEQ. With regard to this clone: Its antigen remains undetermined. No qualities accompany the bases; no much larger clone lies one base away.

The receptor comes from a middle-aged woman in good health and CMV-seronegative. The rearrangement joined TRBV4-2 to TRBJ2-5, and 14 bases in between align with TRBD2. The material sequenced was PBMCs. Here is the DNA: TGTGCCAGCAGCCCCGGACTAGCGGGGGGCTCCCAAGAGACCCAGTACTTC. Translated, it gives CASSPGLAGGSQETQYF.